This TCR beta chain comes out of a study of blood T cell repertoires in COVID-19 (dated by TCRdb to about 2020). At the level of the whole study: Samples from collaborators originated in the United States, Italy and Spain and spanned both the acute and convalescent phases of COVID-19. Subjects who had been exposed to COVID-19, were actively infected with it, or had recovered from it provided the deeply sampled blood TCRbeta repertoires that made up the dataset. HLA class I and class II types, where available, came from metadata supplied by the sample provider rather than from assay-based typing. The repertoires were made available in a free public database intended to serve as a resource for research on the immune response to SARS-CoV-2. A de-identified subject ID, COVID-19 status, age in years and sex were almost always included in the sample metadata. The material from the prospective study consisted of cDNA or gDNA derived from T cells, B-cell-depleted T cells, or PBMCs. The samples were drawn from two sources: the first 160 participants of the ongoing ImmuneRACE study, and 950 to 1,500 subjects contributed by 6 global collaborators. General findings and caveats noted by the study authors: Clinical and demographic metadata were provided uncurated, with the amount varying by source and participant.

The immunoSEQ Assay, a bias-controlled multiplex PCR, was used to amplify TCRbeta CDR3 regions from genomic DNA. The study's processing was this. The number of nucleated cells in each sample was estimated by amplification of reference gene primers within the assay. To quantify the absolute abundance of each unique TCRbeta CDR3 rearrangement, sequence reads were collapsed and filtered. For each sample, productive Simpson clonality was calculated as the square root of Simpson's diversity index over productive rearrangements. This is the immuneACCESS table as TCRdb keeps it, with only in-frame sequences that have V and J called. A part of the clones is gone; compared with another copy, unresolved V genes explain less than half, and the rest is unexplained. From that table come the V and J calls and clone size; the DNA was used to work out D and trimming. The sample table contains approximately 70,000 clones; only one count was recorded for about four fifths of them. The ten biggest clones cover over 15% of the sample.

Comment on this clone: It has no known antigen specificity. No much larger clonotype is one base removed from it; base qualities were not supplied.

Collaborating institutions collected whole blood in K2EDTA tubes following their own protocols. Collaborator samples were shipped for TCRbeta analysis as frozen whole blood, isolated PBMCs, or DNA extracted from either sample type. This sequence originates from a human donor in a cohort sampled during active COVID-19. The material sequenced was peripheral blood.

The CDR3 is CASTSPVGEQYF. The sequenced DNA is TGTGCCAGCACCTCTCCCGTCGGCGAGCAGTACTTC. This sequence uses TRBV6-5 and TRBJ2-7, with no confident D gene call. The CDR3, from cysteine to phenylalanine, totals 12 residues. Only the CDR3 region is kept as DNA, spanning 36 bases read in frame from base 1. CDR1 is given as MNHEY and CDR2 as SVGAGI, both from the germline V gene. V sheds 7 bases and J sheds 6 bases, leaving 13 bases between their ends.